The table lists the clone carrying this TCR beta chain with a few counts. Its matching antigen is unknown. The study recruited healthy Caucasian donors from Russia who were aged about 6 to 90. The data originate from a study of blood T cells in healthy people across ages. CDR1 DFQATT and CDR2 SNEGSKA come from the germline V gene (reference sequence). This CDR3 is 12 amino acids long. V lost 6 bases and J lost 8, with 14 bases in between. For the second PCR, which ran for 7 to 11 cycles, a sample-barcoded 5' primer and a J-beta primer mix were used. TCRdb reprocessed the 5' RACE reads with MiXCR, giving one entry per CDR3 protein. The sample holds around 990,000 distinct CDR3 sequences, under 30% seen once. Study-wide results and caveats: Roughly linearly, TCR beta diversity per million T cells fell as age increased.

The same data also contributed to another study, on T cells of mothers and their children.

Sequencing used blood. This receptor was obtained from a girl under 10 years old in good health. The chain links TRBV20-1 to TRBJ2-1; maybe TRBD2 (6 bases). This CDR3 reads CSARTSWDEQFF. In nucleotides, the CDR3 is TGCAGTGCCCGCACTAGCTGGGATGAGCAGTTCTTC.